This T cell receptor beta chain stems from a study of T cells in Graves' hyperthyroidism and ophthalmopathy. Study outcomes and limitations: In the analysis, a 13 V-J model separated ophthalmopathy from stable hyperthyroidism. Model predictions of ophthalmopathy came a median about six months before onset.

This clonotype was recorded many times. The target antigen is unknown. These patients, aged 18 to 65, had recently diagnosed hyperthyroidism lasting under 2 months. Germline V gives CDR1 DFQATT, CDR2 SNEGSKA (reference sequence). The CDR3 loop spans 11 amino acids. The germline V and J ends were trimmed by 2 bases and 4 bases, with 5 bases remaining between them. RNA transcripts yielded amplified TCR beta CDR3 regions. The TCR CDR3 first-round RT-PCR relied on the HTBI primer set. TCRdb reprocessed the multiplex PCR reads with MiXCR, giving one entry per CDR3 protein. The sample has some 600,000 distinct CDR3 sequences, about 14% seen once.

The J gene is TRBJ1-1, the V gene TRBV20-1; no reliable D call. The receptor's source is a woman in her twenties or thirties with Graves' hyperthyroidism that later progressed to Graves' ophthalmopathy. The source material was blood. CDR3 sequence (DNA): TGCAGTGCTAGACAGGTCACTGAAGCTTTCTTT. Its protein product is CSARQVTEAFF.